Sequencing of this T cell receptor (beta chain) was carried out in a study of multiple sclerosis patients with progressive multifocal leukoencephalopathy. Some clones are missing from TCRdb's copy, which holds only in-frame ones; the method was immunoSEQ multiplex PCR. The top ten clones hold around 3.1% of a sample with 25,000 to 35,000 clones, roughly 87% of them seen once. Time point noted: time of PML onset. Germline assignment: CDR1 KGHSH and CDR2 LQKENI. CDR3 length equals 14 residues. The sequence was collected from a human donor with progressive multifocal leukoencephalopathy. The chain combines TRBV18 with TRBJ2-5; maybe TRBD2 (6 bases). The J call may be wrong; the DNA end is better matched by TRBJ2-7. Specimen: PBMCs, collected from a patient treated with natalizumab. CDR3 sequence: CASSPPGTGGEQYF. The CDR3 nucleotides are TGTGCCAGCTCACCACCAGGGACCGGGGGCGAGCAGTACTTC.